One and the same sample provided the 18 T cell receptor beta chains below, sequenced in a study of HIV-infected children after antiretroviral therapy interruption. A 3' RACE protocol on RNA, with unique molecular identifiers, produced the TCR library. TCRdb called the 3' RACE reads again in MiXCR, with one record for every CDR3 protein. The sample holds some 90,000 distinct CDR3 sequences; 6.9% are singletons and the top ten take 1% to 1.3%. Sample treatment: PENTA 11 planned treatment interruption arm or continuous ART arm. Here the sequenced sample was CD45RA+ CD4+ T cells from PBMCs, pooled from several time points, taken from a donor given antiretroviral therapy, either interrupted or continuous. Subset meaning: naive CD4+ CD45RA+ CD45RO- T cells. All receptors derive from a pool of human donors with HIV.

The chain couples TRBV19 to TRBJ2-7, with 8 bases that match TRBD2. The CDR3 runs 16 residues. The germline CDR1 and CDR2 sequences are LNHDA and SQIVND (reference sequence). V dropped 4 bases and J dropped 3; count of bases not matched to a gene: 11. CDR3 sequence reads: CASSTSYSGVSYEQYF. The CDR3 region has the DNA TGTGCCAGTAGTACAAGTTATAGCGGGGTAAGCTACGAGCAGTACTTC.

This clonotype was counted at least ten times. This chain links TRBV10-2 with TRBJ2-1; TRBD2 might be the D (5 bases). Trimming removed 7 bases from V and 7 bases from J, with 8 bases in between. Germline V gives CDR1 WSHSY, CDR2 SAAADI. The CDR3 runs to 11 residues. The CDR3 region has the DNA TGCGCCAGCACTCGAGGGAATGAGCAGTTCTTC. It encodes CASTRGNEQFF.

The V and J genes are TRBV10-3 and TRBJ1-1, with a weak D call TRBD1 (6 bases). The CDR3 runs 15 residues. V lost 4 bases to trimming and J lost 7 bases, with 19 bases between them. Germline V gene lookup returns CDR1 ENHRY and CDR2 SYGVKD. The CDR3 bases are TGTGCCATCAGTGTCTCGGGGGGGGGGCTCAGTGAAGCTTTCTTT. Translation gives CAISVSGGGLSEAFF.

Many counts were recorded for this clonotype. This chain uses TRBV5-1 with TRBJ2-1, with D unclear. There are 13 residues in the CDR3. Deletions cut 0 bases from V and 4 bases from J, with 5 bases between. In germline, CDR1 is SGHRS, CDR2 YFSETQ. Written as DNA, the CDR3 is TGCGCCAGCAGCTTGGGCCAGTACAATGAGCAGTTCTTC. This translates into CASSLGQYNEQFF.

This clonotype has just a few counts. V usage is TRBV5-1 and J usage is TRBJ1-1; D possibly corresponds to TRBD1 (5 bases). Germline CDR1 is SGHRS and CDR2 is YFSETQ. V lost 4 bases to trimming and J lost 3 bases, with 13 bases between them. The CDR3 is 14 residues long. The CDR3 nucleotides read TGCGCCAGCAGCCCCCGGGACGGCGACACTGAAGCTTTCTTT. This translates into CASSPRDGDTEAFF.

The chain joins TRBV7-2 to TRBJ2-5; TRBD1 aligns across 7 bases. The germline V gene encodes CDR1 SGHTA and CDR2 FQGNSA. The junction had 10 bases not matched to a gene; V was cut back by 4 bases and J by 2 bases. The CDR3 is 16 amino acids. The CDR3 loop is CASSSNRGWGQETQYF. CDR3 DNA sequence: TGTGCCAGCAGCTCCAACAGGGGATGGGGACAAGAGACCCAGTACTTC.

This clonotype was seen ten or more times. The chain uses TRBV6-1 and TRBJ2-2, with unresolved D. Deletions cut 5 bases from V and 7 bases from J, with 14 bases between. CDR1 and CDR2 from the germline V gene are MNHNS and SASEGT. The CDR3 has 14 residues. The CDR3 nucleotides read TGTGCCAGCAGTACCCGGGTCGGTGGCGGGGAGCTGTTTTTT. Translated: CASSTRVGGGELFF.

There are many counts of this clonotype. The V and J genes are TRBV7-6 and TRBJ2-2, with D possibly TRBD1 on 5 matching bases. Trimming took 2 bases from V and 4 from J, leaving 11 bases between them. The germline V gene has CDR1 SGHVS and CDR2 FNYEAQ. The CDR3 has 15 amino acids. Here the CDR3 DNA reads TGTGCCAGCAGCTTAATTCCAGGGATCACCGGGGAGCTGTTTTTT. Translating gives CASSLIPGITGELFF.

This clonotype was counted many times. The rearrangement links TRBV29-1 to TRBJ1-1, with TRBD1 identical over 9 bases. CDR3 length equals 16 residues. J was trimmed by 4 bases and V by 2 bases; bases with no gene match: 11. Germline CDR1 SQVTM, CDR2 ANQGSEA. CDR3 coding DNA: TGCAGCGTTGAACAAACGACAGGGGGACTTTTCACTGAAGCTTTCTTT. The encoded protein is CSVEQTTGGLFTEAFF.

This chain uses TRBV5-1 with TRBJ2-1, with D perhaps matching TRBD1 (6 bases). This CDR3 region has 15 residues. V shed 1 base and J shed 8 bases, with 16 bases lying between them. CDR1 SGHRS and CDR2 YFSETQ come from the germline V gene. This chain's CDR3 is CASSLTGLLGDEQFF. Written as DNA, the CDR3 is TGCGCCAGCAGCTTGACAGGGCTTCTTGGAGATGAGCAGTTCTTC.

This clonotype was seen at least ten times. The chain couples TRBV20-1 to TRBJ2-3; 7 bases match TRBD2. Germline V lookup: CDR1 DFQATT, CDR2 SNEGSKA (reference sequence). The CDR3 contains 16 residues. Trimming cost V 1 base and J 5 bases; bases outside gene matches: 12. The chain's CDR3 is CSARVLAGSPLDTQYF. CDR3 in DNA: TGCAGTGCTAGAGTCTTAGCGGGTTCGCCCTTAGATACGCAGTATTTT.

The sample holds a few counts of this clonotype. CDR3 region: CASSESGLTDTQYF. The CDR3 DNA is TGCGCCAGCAGTGAGTCTGGTCTCACAGATACGCAGTATTTT. V is TRBV10-2 and J is TRBJ2-3; the D is unclear. The V end was cut by 0 bases, the J end by 2 bases, with 6 bases between. Germline-derived CDR1 and CDR2 are WSHSY and SAAADI. This CDR3 comprises 14 residues.

A word on this clonotype: One junction end disagrees with the germline gene, perhaps due to a read error. The genes are TRBV7-9 and TRBJ1-6, with D maybe TRBD1 (6 bases). The CDR3 has 17 amino acids. CDR1 is SEHNR, CDR2 FQNEAQ, per germline (reference sequence). CDR3 region: CVSSLAGVVRLNSPLHF. DNA for the CDR3: TGTGTCAGCAGCTTAGCAGGGGTTGTACGCCTTAATTCACCCCTCCACTTT.

This clonotype was observed many times. This chain connects TRBV6-5 to TRBJ1-1; no clear D. The germline V and J ends were trimmed by 2 bases and 5 bases, with 18 bases remaining between them. This CDR3 is built from 16 residues. Germline CDR1 MNHEY, CDR2 SVGAGI. In DNA, the CDR3 is TGTGCCAGCAGTTACACCGGCCCTCCACGGGGAACTGAAGCTTTCTTT. This encodes CASSYTGPPRGTEAFF.

There are many counts of this clonotype. The chain is built from TRBV11-3 and TRBJ2-1, with D uncertain. This CDR3 has 13 residues. V was cut by 6 bases and J by 10 bases, with 16 bases left in between. The germline gives CDR1 SGHNT, CDR2 YENEEA. The CDR3 DNA reads as TGTGCCAGCAGTCCCTTGGCCGGAGAGGAGCAGTTCTTC. Translating gives CASSPLAGEEQFF.

The table lists this clonotype with a few counts. This CDR3 reads CASSVGTGVLTGELFF. The CDR3 nucleotides are TGTGCCAGCAGTGTCGGGACAGGGGTCCTCACCGGGGAGCTGTTTTTT. V is TRBV25-1 and J is TRBJ2-2; 10 bases fit TRBD1. J was trimmed by 4 bases and V by 4 bases; bases with no gene match: 6. Germline values: CDR1 MGHDK, CDR2 SYGVNS. The CDR3 runs to 16 residues.

The table lists this clonotype with many counts. The CDR3 region has the DNA TGTGCCAGCAGCTTAGGACTAGCGGTTGACACAGATACGCAGTATTTT. Encoded protein: CASSLGLAVDTDTQYF. The gene calls are TRBV11-2 and TRBJ2-3; 9 nucleotides align to TRBD2. The CDR3 extends over 16 amino acids. From germline, CDR1 is SGHAT and CDR2 FQNNGV. The J segment lost 2 bases and the V segment lost 1 base, leaving 4 bases of the junction unmatched.

This clonotype was counted ten times or more. The chain couples TRBV29-1 to TRBJ2-3; D may be TRBD1 (6 bases). This CDR3 region has 15 residues. Germline assignment: CDR1 SQVTM and CDR2 ANQGSEA. Written as DNA, the CDR3 is TGCAGTGCTAGTGTCCATGGGGGCACGGTGAATACGCAGTATTTT. Translated, it gives CSASVHGGTVNTQYF.